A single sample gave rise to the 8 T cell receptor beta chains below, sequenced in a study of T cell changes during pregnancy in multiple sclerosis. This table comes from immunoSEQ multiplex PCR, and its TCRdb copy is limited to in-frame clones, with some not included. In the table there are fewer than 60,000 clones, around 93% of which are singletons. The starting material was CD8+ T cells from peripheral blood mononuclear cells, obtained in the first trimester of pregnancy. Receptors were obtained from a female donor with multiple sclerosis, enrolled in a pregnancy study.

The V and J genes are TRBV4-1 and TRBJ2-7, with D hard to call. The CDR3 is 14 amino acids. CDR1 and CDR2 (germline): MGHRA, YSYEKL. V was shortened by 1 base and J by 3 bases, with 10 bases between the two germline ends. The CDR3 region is CASSQAPAFYEQYF. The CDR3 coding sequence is TGCGCCAGCAGCCAAGCGCCTGCGTTCTACGAGCAGTACTTC.

CDR3 DNA sequence: TGCGCCAGCACAAACAGGGCTGGTGGCTACACCTTC. It encodes CASTNRAGGYTF. The genes are TRBV5-1 and TRBJ1-2, with D maybe TRBD1 (6 bases). Trimming left V 6 bases short and J 7 bases short, with 13 bases between. In germline, CDR1 is SGHRS, CDR2 YFSETQ. The CDR3 contains 12 residues.

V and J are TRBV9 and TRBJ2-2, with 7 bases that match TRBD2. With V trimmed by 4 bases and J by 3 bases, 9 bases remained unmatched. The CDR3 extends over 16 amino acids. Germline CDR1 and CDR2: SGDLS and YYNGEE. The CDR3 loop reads CASSPPSGEYTGELFF. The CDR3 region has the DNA TGTGCCAGCAGCCCCCCTAGCGGAGAATACACCGGGGAGCTGTTTTTT. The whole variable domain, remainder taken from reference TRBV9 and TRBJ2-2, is DSGVTQTPKHLITATGQRVTLRCSPRSGDLSVYWYQQSLDQGLQFLIQYYNGEERAKGNILERFSAQQFPDLHSELNLSSLELGDSALYFCASSPPSGEYTGELFFGEGSRLTVL.

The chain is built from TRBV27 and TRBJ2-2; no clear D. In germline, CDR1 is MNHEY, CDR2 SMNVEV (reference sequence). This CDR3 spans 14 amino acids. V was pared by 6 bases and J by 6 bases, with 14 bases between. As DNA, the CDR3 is TGTGCCAGCAGCGGAGCTTCACTCCCCGGGGAGCTGTTTTTT. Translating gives CASSGASLPGELFF.

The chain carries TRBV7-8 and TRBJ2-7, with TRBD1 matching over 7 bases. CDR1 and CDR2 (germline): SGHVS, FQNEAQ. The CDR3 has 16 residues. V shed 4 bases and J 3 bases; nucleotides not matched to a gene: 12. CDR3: CASSSNSGQAYYEQYF. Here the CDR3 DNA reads TGTGCCAGCAGCTCCAACAGTGGACAGGCCTACTACGAGCAGTACTTC.

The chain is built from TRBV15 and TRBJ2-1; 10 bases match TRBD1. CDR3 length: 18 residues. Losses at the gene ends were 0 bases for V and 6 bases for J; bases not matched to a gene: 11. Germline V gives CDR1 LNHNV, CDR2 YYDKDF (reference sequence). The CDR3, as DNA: TGTGCCACCAGCAGAGATTCCAATACCGGGACAGGGGTCAATGAGCAGTTCTTC. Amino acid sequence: CATSRDSNTGTGVNEQFF.

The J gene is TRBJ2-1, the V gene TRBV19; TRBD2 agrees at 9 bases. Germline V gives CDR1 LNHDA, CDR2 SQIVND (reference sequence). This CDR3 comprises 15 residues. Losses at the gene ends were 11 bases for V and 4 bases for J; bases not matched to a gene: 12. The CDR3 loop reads CAAQRAGGGYNEQFF. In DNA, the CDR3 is TGTGCCGCTCAAAGGGCGGGGGGGGGTTACAATGAGCAGTTCTTC. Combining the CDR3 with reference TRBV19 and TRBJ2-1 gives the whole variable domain DGGITQSPKYLFRKEGQNVTLSCEQNLNHDAMYWYRQDPGQGLRLIYYSQIVNDFQKGDIAEGYSVSREKKESFPLTVTSAQKNPTAFYLCAAQRAGGGYNEQFFGPGTRLTVL.

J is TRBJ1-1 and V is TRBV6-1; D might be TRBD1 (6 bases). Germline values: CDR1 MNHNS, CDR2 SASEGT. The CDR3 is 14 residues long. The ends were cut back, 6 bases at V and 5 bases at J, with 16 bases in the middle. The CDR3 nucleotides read TGTGCCAGCAGGGACCAGGGGAGTCGGACTGAAGCTTTCTTT. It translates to CASRDQGSRTEAFF.